Sequencing of this T cell receptor beta chain was carried out in a study of blood T cell repertoires in COVID-19. Libraries were prepared by immunoSEQ multiplex PCR; TCRdb keeps only in-frame clonotypes and omits some of them. Of 430,000 or so clones listed, 70% to 90% are singletons. V was pared by 5 bases and J by 5 bases, with 24 bases between. The CDR3 loop spans 17 amino acids. Per germline, CDR1 SGHNT and CDR2 YENEEA. The source material was peripheral blood. The chain links TRBV11-3 to TRBJ2-5; possibly TRBD1 for D (6 bases). This TCR was recovered from a man younger than 30 with COVID-19, enrolled during active disease. The DNA of the CDR3 is TGTGCCAGCAGCACTAAATTCCGGGACCCAAGGGGGGAGACCCAGTACTTC. Protein: CASSTKFRDPRGETQYF.